These 30 T cell receptor beta chains came from one sample sequenced in a study of blood T cell repertoires in COVID-19. Profiled with immunoSEQ multiplex PCR; TCRdb holds only in-frame clones, not every one. The sample gives roughly 40,000 clones, approximately 92% of which show up once; under 10% is in the top ten. Sequences were obtained from peripheral blood. The receptors stem from a young man with active or convalescent COVID-19.

J is TRBJ1-6 and V is TRBV11-1, with a tentative D call TRBD1 (5 bases). The CDR3 has 14 residues. V was shortened by 5 bases and J by 7 bases, with 12 bases between the two germline ends. Germline values: CDR1 SGHAT, CDR2 FQDESV (reference sequence). CDR3 DNA: TGTGCCAGCAGCCAGACAGATCTAAATTCACCCCTCCACTTT. As protein: CASSQTDLNSPLHF.

The chain couples TRBV27 to TRBJ1-2; no clear D gene. The CDR3 sequence is 14 residues long. Germline loops: CDR1 MNHEY, CDR2 SMNVEV (reference sequence). The V gene lost 2 bases and the J gene lost 0 bases, with 7 bases spanning the gap. CDR3 nucleotide sequence: TGTGCCAGCAGTTTACGGGGAACTAACTATGGCTACACCTTC. Its protein product is CASSLRGTNYGYTF.

This sequence joins TRBV19 and TRBJ2-2; no clear D. CDR1 is LNHDA and CDR2 is SQIVND in the germline V gene (reference sequence). The V and J ends lost 3 bases and 4 bases respectively, with 12 bases between them. This CDR3 spans 15 amino acids. CDR3 coding DNA: TGTGCCAGTAGTATGGGCCGCCTCCGCACCGGGGAGCTGTTTTTT. Protein product: CASSMGRLRTGELFF.

The rearrangement links TRBV6-4 to TRBJ2-1; no firm D call. Trimming pared 3 bases from V and 8 bases from J, leaving 20 bases between. The length of the CDR3 is 16 residues. In germline, CDR1 is MRHNA, CDR2 SNTAGT. The CDR3 sequence: CASSDPSRGYQHEQFF. DNA of the CDR3: TGTGCCAGCAGTGATCCTAGTCGAGGATATCAACATGAGCAGTTCTTC.

V gene TRBV19 combines with J gene TRBJ1-5; TRBD1 is a possible D gene (5 bases). V was cut by 0 bases and J by 1 base, with 7 bases left in between. CDR3 size: 15 residues. The germline V gene encodes CDR1 LNHDA and CDR2 SQIVND (reference sequence). This CDR3 is CASSIEGVSNQPQHF. The CDR3 nucleotides are TGTGCCAGTAGTATAGAAGGGGTGAGCAATCAGCCCCAGCATTTT.

The chain recombines TRBV7-9 with TRBJ2-2; D not certain. The V and J ends lost 2 bases and 5 bases respectively, with 6 bases between them. The CDR3 consists of 13 residues. CDR1 and CDR2 (germline): SEHNR, FQNEAQ (reference sequence). The CDR3 nucleotides are TGTGCCAGCAGCTTACAAGAGACCGGGGAGCTGTTTTTT. Translating it yields CASSLQETGELFF.

The V call is TRBV5-5, the J call TRBJ1-2; the D is unclear. The germline CDR1 and CDR2 sequences are SGHKS and YYEKEE (reference sequence). The germline V and J ends were trimmed by 2 bases and 2 bases, with 10 bases remaining between them. CDR3 length: 14 residues. CDR3 coding DNA: TGTGCCAGCAGCTTTCCTCAGATGAACTATGGCTACACCTTC. Translation: CASSFPQMNYGYTF.

This sequence joins TRBV2 and TRBJ1-2, with 9 bases matching TRBD1. The CDR3 sequence is 14 residues long. J was trimmed by 8 bases and V by 5 bases; bases with no gene match: 9. Germline CDR1 SNHLY, CDR2 FYNNEI. CDR3 loop: CASSPRDRDGGYTF. The CDR3 region has the DNA TGTGCCAGCAGTCCCCGGGACAGGGATGGCGGCTACACCTTC.

CDR3 sequence reads: CASSLGQRETEAFF. Here the CDR3 DNA reads TGCGCCAGCAGCTTGGGACAAAGGGAGACTGAAGCTTTCTTT. The V gene is TRBV5-1, the J gene TRBJ1-1; D unclear. Germline CDR1 SGHRS, CDR2 YFSETQ. The V gene lost 0 bases and the J gene lost 5 bases, with 11 bases spanning the gap. The CDR3 totals 14 residues.

This clone occurred a few times. The V call is TRBV27, the J call TRBJ2-7; 7 bases agree with TRBD1. V dropped 4 bases and J dropped 3; count of bases not matched to a gene: 9. Germline CDR1 is MNHEY and CDR2 is SMNVEV (reference sequence). This CDR3 spans 15 amino acids. The CDR3 bases are TGTGCCAGCAGTTCCGCCGGGACAGACGGCTACGAGCAGTACTTC. This translates into CASSSAGTDGYEQYF.

The CDR3 nucleotides are TGTGCCAGCTCACCACCGGTCAGGGGTCGCACAGATACGCAGTATTTT. Translating gives CASSPPVRGRTDTQYF. The gene calls are TRBV18 and TRBJ2-3, with D possibly TRBD1 on 6 matching bases. Germline CDR1 is KGHSH and CDR2 is LQKENI. V lost 0 bases and J lost 1, with 11 bases in between. This CDR3 is built from 16 residues.

This chain connects TRBV27 to TRBJ2-3; possible D gene TRBD2, 5 bases. The CDR3 totals 17 residues. Germline lookup yields CDR1 MNHEY and CDR2 SMNVEV (reference sequence). The V end was cut by 5 bases, the J end by 1 base, with 19 bases between. CDR3 protein: CASSPLPRGLGTDTQYF. CDR3 DNA sequence: TGTGCCAGCAGTCCCTTACCTAGAGGGTTGGGCACAGATACGCAGTATTTT.

J is TRBJ1-2 and V is TRBV11-3; possibly TRBD1 for D (6 bases). V lost 5 bases and J 8 bases, leaving 18 bases between the germline ends. Germline-derived CDR1 and CDR2 are SGHNT and YENEEA. The CDR3 extends over 14 amino acids. The CDR3 DNA reads as TGTGCCAGCAGCCGGGACAACGTGGCTGGAGGCTACACCTTC. This translates into CASSRDNVAGGYTF. Full variable domain (outside the CDR3, taken from reference TRBV11-3 and TRBJ1-2): EAGVVQSPRYKIIEKKQPVAFWCNPISGHNTLYWYLQNLGQGPELLIRYENEEAVDDSQLPKDRFSAERLKGVDSTLKIQPAELGDSAVYLCASSRDNVAGGYTFGSGTRLTVV.

The V gene is TRBV28, the J gene TRBJ2-4; tentative D call: TRBD2 (5 bases). Germline V lookup: CDR1 MDHEN, CDR2 SYDVKM. The V end lost 2 bases, the J end lost 2 bases, and 13 bases lay between the germline ends. The CDR3 runs 16 residues. Here the CDR3 reads CASSLAGRETKNIQYF. The CDR3 nucleotides read TGTGCCAGCAGTTTAGCAGGCCGGGAAACCAAAAACATTCAGTACTTC.

J is TRBJ1-5 and V is TRBV28, with D possibly matching TRBD1 (5 bases). V was pared by 2 bases and J by 2 bases, with 13 bases between. Germline lookup yields CDR1 MDHEN and CDR2 SYDVKM. CDR3 length: 16 residues. CDR3 sequence reads: CASSLRAGIGNQPQHF. CDR3 nucleotide sequence: TGTGCCAGCAGTTTACGGGCAGGGATAGGCAATCAGCCCCAGCATTTT.

The chain employs TRBV3-1 (or the pseudogene TRBV3-2) and TRBJ1-1; D might be TRBD1 (6 bases). This CDR3 contains 14 residues. V lost 3 bases and J 5 bases, leaving 13 bases between the germline ends. Germline values: CDR1 LGHDT, CDR2 YNNKEL (reference sequence). CDR3 nucleotides: TGTGCCAGCAGCCATCACAGGGAAGGGACTGAAGCTTTCTTT. It yields the protein CASSHHREGTEAFF.

The chain recombines TRBV10-1 with TRBJ2-1; TRBD1 agrees at 11 bases. Germline V gene lookup returns CDR1 WNHNN and CDR2 SYGVQD (reference sequence). The CDR3 runs to 15 residues. Trimming took 3 bases from V and 6 from J; bases not matched to a gene: 4. The CDR3 loop reads CASSEWTGGSNEQFF. CDR3 nucleotides: TGCGCCAGCAGTGAATGGACAGGGGGCTCCAATGAGCAGTTCTTC.

This clone was found once. J is TRBJ1-5 and V is TRBV6-5; 10 nucleotides align to TRBD1. Germline CDR1 MNHEY, CDR2 SVGAGI. The CDR3 totals 15 residues. V shed 6 bases and J 6 bases; nucleotides not matched to a gene: 8. CDR3 region: CASRRETGGIQPQHF. As DNA, the CDR3 is TGTGCCAGCAGGCGAGAGACAGGGGGCATTCAGCCCCAGCATTTT.

This chain uses TRBV4-1 with TRBJ2-1, with 12 bases that match TRBD2. V shed 4 bases and J 8 bases; nucleotides not matched to a gene: 12. The CDR3 contains 17 residues. In germline, CDR1 is MGHRA, CDR2 YSYEKL. Here the CDR3 reads CASSPVSTSGRRDEQFF. The CDR3 bases are TGCGCCAGCAGCCCCGTCTCTACTAGCGGGAGGCGGGATGAGCAGTTCTTC.

The V and J genes are TRBV4-1 and TRBJ2-2; D gene uncertain. Germline assignment: CDR1 MGHRA and CDR2 YSYEKL. V was cut by 4 bases and J by 4 bases, with 7 bases left in between. The CDR3 is 13 amino acids. CDR3 in DNA: TGCGCCAGCAGCCCGACTTTCACCGGGGAGCTGTTTTTT. The encoded protein is CASSPTFTGELFF.

The chain has TRBV7-6 and TRBJ1-5; 7 bases are a match to TRBD1. The V gene's germline CDR1 is SGHVS and CDR2 FNYEAQ. The CDR3 totals 15 residues. V gave up 5 bases and J gave up 2 bases; unmatched junction bases: 6. This chain's CDR3 is CASSPGTARNQPQHF. CDR3 in DNA: TGTGCCAGCAGCCCCGGGACAGCCCGCAATCAGCCCCAGCATTTT.

The chain is built from TRBV2 and TRBJ1-4, with 7 bases matching TRBD1. This CDR3 comprises 13 residues. Germline V CDR1 and CDR2: SNHLY, FYNNEI. V shed 4 bases, J shed 7 bases, and the junction held 3 bases outside the gene matches. The CDR3, as DNA: TGTGCCAGCAGTGGGAGGACAGGTGAAAAACTGTTTTTT. Translated, it gives CASSGRTGEKLFF.

In DNA form, the CDR3 reads TGTGCCAGCACCCAGACAGGGAACACTGAAGCTTTCTTT. It translates to CASTQTGNTEAFF. V usage is TRBV6-1 and J usage is TRBJ1-1; tentatively, D is TRBD1 (6 bases). This CDR3 contains 13 residues. Germline V CDR1 and CDR2: MNHNS, SASEGT. V lost 7 bases to trimming and J lost 1 base, with 10 bases between them.

CDR3 nucleotide sequence: TGTGCCAGCAGCTTAGGGCAGGGGGCGCGGGGCTACACCTTC. Its protein is CASSLGQGARGYTF. The chain links TRBV7-2 to TRBJ1-2; 8 bases are shared with TRBD1. CDR1 is SGHTA, CDR2 FQGNSA, per germline. The ends lost 1 base at V and 8 bases at J; junction bases unmatched: 6. This CDR3 spans 14 amino acids.

V is TRBV7-2 and J is TRBJ2-5; no clear D. The CDR3 loop spans 14 amino acids. Germline CDR1 and CDR2: SGHTA and FQGNSA. The germline V and J ends were trimmed by 0 bases and 4 bases, with 9 bases remaining between them. The CDR3 sequence: CASSLALRGETQYF. Written as DNA, the CDR3 is TGTGCCAGCAGCTTAGCGCTTCGCGGAGAGACCCAGTACTTC.

The chain has TRBV3-1 (or the pseudogene TRBV3-2) and TRBJ1-1; D remains ambiguous. The CDR3 extends over 13 amino acids. The V gene's germline CDR1 is LGHDT and CDR2 YNNKEL (reference sequence). V lost 2 bases and J 4 bases, leaving 8 bases between the germline ends. CDR3 bases: TGTGCCAGCAGCCAAACATATGTCACTGAAGCTTTCTTT. The encoded protein is CASSQTYVTEAFF.

The chain combines TRBV6-5 with TRBJ1-2, with a tentative D call TRBD1 (5 bases). Germline V CDR1 and CDR2: MNHEY, SVGAGI. CDR3 length equals 15 residues. Trimming took off 4 bases at V and 2 bases at J, with 14 bases between the two ends. CDR3 in amino acids: CASSFDPTENYGYTF. CDR3 sequence (DNA): TGTGCCAGCAGTTTCGACCCGACAGAGAACTATGGCTACACCTTC.

This chain uses TRBV7-9 with TRBJ2-3, with D tentatively TRBD1 (6 bases). Germline V gene data show CDR1 as SEHNR and CDR2 as FQNEAQ (reference sequence). Trimming took 5 bases from V and 9 from J, leaving 15 bases between them. CDR3 size: 13 residues. The CDR3 bases are TGTGCCAGCAGCATGGTGGGGGCGGAGACGCAGTATTTT. It translates to CASSMVGAETQYF.

J is TRBJ1-1 and V is TRBV25-1; TRBD1 matches at 10 bases. CDR1 and CDR2 from the germline V gene are MGHDK and SYGVNS. V shed 3 bases, J shed 1 base, and the junction held 2 bases outside the gene matches. The CDR3 covers 15 residues. This CDR3 reads CASSDRQGANTEAFF. DNA for the CDR3: TGTGCCAGCAGTGACCGACAGGGGGCGAACACTGAAGCTTTCTTT.

V is TRBV19 and J is TRBJ2-7, with 12 bases matching TRBD2. The CDR3 totals 19 residues. The ends lost 3 bases at V and 0 bases at J; junction bases unmatched: 12. Germline V gives CDR1 LNHDA, CDR2 SQIVND (reference sequence). The CDR3: CASSIRLAGAFKGSYEQYF. The CDR3 bases are TGTGCCAGTAGTATTCGACTAGCGGGGGCTTTTAAAGGCTCCTACGAGCAGTACTTC. Filled out from reference TRBV19 and TRBJ2-7, the complete variable domain reads DGGITQSPKYLFRKEGQNVTLSCEQNLNHDAMYWYRQDPGQGLRLIYYSQIVNDFQKGDIAEGYSVSREKKESFPLTVTSAQKNPTAFYLCASSIRLAGAFKGSYEQYFGPGTRLTVT.